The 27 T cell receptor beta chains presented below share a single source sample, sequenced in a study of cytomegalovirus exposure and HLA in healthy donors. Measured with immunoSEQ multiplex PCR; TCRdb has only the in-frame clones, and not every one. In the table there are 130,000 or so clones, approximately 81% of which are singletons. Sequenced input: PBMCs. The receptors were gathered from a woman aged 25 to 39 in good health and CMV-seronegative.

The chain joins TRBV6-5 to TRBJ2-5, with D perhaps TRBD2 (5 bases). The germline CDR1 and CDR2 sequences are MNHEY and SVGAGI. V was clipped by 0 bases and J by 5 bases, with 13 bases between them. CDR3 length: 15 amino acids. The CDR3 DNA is TGTGCCAGCAGTTACTCTCTCCTAGCCGCCGAGACCCAGTACTTC. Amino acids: CASSYSLLAAETQYF.

The CDR3 DNA reads TGTGCCAGCTCACCACGGGGCGCCACTGAAGCTTTCTTT. Protein sequence: CASSPRGATEAFF. The chain has TRBV18 and TRBJ1-1; a weak D match, TRBD1 (5 bases). The V and J ends lost 1 base and 4 bases respectively, with 7 bases between them. The CDR3 consists of 13 residues. Germline assignment: CDR1 KGHSH and CDR2 LQKENI.

CDR3 protein: CASSLYRGQNTEAFF. In DNA, the CDR3 is TGTGCCAGCAGCCTATATAGGGGACAGAACACTGAAGCTTTCTTT. The rearrangement uses TRBV27 and TRBJ1-1, with D possibly TRBD1 on 6 matching bases. Looked up from germline, CDR1 is MNHEY and CDR2 is SMNVEV (reference sequence). The CDR3 sequence is 15 residues long. Trimming pared 6 bases from V and 1 base from J, leaving 15 bases between.

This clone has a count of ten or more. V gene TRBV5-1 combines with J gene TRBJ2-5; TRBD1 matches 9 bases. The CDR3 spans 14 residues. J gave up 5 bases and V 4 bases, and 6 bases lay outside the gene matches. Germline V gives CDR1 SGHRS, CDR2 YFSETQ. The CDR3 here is CASSPDRGRETQYF. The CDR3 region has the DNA TGCGCCAGCAGCCCGGACAGGGGTCGGGAGACCCAGTACTTC.

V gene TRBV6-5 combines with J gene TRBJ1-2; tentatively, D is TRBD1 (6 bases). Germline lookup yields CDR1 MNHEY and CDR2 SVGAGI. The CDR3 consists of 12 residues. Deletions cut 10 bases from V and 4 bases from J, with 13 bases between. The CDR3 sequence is CATSLGAYGYTF. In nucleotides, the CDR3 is TGTGCCACCTCGTTGGGGGCCTATGGCTACACCTTC.

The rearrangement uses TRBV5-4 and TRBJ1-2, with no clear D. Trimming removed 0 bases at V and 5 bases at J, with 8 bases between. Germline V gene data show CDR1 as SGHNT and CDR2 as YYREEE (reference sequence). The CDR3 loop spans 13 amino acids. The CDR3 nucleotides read TGTGCCAGCAGCTTGGACGTTACTTATGGCTACACCTTC. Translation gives CASSLDVTYGYTF.

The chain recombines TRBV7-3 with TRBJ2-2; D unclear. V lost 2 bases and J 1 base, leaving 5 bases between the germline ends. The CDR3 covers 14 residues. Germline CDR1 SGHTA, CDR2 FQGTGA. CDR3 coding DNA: TGTGCCAGCAGCTTATTCAGGAACACCGGGGAGCTGTTTTTT. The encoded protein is CASSLFRNTGELFF.

CDR3 sequence reads: CASSRSGKNLDTQYF. The DNA of the CDR3 is TGTGCCAGCAGTCGGTCCGGGAAAAACTTAGATACGCAGTATTTT. V is TRBV7-6 and J is TRBJ2-3, with D possibly TRBD2 on 5 matching bases. Germline lookup yields CDR1 SGHVS and CDR2 FNYEAQ. Trimming took 6 bases from V and 5 from J, leaving 18 bases between them. The CDR3 covers 15 residues.

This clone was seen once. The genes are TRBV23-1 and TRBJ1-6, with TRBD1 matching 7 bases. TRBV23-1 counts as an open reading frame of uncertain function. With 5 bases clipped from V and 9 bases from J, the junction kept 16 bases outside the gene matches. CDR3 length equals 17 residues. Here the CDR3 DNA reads TGCGCCAGCAGTTCGATCGAAGCGACAGGGCGCTTTTCACCCCTCCACTTT. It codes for CASSSIEATGRFSPLHF.

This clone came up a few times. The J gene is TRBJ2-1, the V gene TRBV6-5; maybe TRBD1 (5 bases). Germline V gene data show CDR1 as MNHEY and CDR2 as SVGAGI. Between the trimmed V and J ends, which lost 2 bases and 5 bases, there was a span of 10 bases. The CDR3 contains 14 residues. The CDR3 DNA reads TGTGCCAGCAGTTACACACCGGACAACAATGAGCAGTTCTTC. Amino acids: CASSYTPDNNEQFF.

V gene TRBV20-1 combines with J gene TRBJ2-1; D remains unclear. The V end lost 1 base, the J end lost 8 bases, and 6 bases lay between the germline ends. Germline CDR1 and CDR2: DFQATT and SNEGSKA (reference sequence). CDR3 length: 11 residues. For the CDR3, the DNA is TGCAGTGCTAGAGGTATATATGAGCAGTTCTTC. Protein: CSARGIYEQFF.

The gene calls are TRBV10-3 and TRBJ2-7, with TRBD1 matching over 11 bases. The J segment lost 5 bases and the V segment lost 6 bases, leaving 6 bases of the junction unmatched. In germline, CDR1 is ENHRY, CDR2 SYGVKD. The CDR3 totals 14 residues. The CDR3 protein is CAIRSDRGRDEQYF. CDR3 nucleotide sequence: TGTGCCATCAGATCGGACAGGGGGCGAGACGAGCAGTACTTC.

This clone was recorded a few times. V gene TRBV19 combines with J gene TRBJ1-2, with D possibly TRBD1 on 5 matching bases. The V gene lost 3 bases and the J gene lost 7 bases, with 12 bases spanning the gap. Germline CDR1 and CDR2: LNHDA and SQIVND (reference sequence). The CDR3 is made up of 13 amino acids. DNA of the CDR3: TGTGCCAGTAGTATCCTAGGGGCCCCTGGCTACACCTTC. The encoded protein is CASSILGAPGYTF.

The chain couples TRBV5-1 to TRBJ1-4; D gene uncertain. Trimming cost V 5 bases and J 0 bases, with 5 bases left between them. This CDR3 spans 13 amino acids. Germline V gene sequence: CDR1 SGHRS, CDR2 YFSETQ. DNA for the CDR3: TGCGCCAGCAGTGGAGCAACTAATGAAAAACTGTTTTTT. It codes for CASSGATNEKLFF. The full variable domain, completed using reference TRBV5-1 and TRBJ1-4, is KAGVTQTPRYLIKTRGQQVTLSCSPISGHRSVSWYQQTPGQGLQFLFEYFSETQRNKGNFPGRFSGRQFSNSRSEMNVSTLELGDSALYLCASSGATNEKLFFGSGTQLSVL.

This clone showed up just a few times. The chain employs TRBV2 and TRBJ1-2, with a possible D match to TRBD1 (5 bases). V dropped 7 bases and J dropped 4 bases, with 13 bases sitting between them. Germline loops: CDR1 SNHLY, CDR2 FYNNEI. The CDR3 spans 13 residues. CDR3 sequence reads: CASNGEGSYGYTF. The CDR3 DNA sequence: TGTGCCAGCAATGGGGAGGGGTCCTATGGCTACACCTTC.

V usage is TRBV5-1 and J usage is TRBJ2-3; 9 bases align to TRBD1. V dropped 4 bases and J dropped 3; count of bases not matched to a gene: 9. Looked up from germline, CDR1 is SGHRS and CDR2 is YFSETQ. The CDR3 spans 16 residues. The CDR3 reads CASSILQGAGTDTQYF. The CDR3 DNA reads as TGCGCCAGCAGCATCCTACAGGGGGCAGGGACAGATACGCAGTATTTT.

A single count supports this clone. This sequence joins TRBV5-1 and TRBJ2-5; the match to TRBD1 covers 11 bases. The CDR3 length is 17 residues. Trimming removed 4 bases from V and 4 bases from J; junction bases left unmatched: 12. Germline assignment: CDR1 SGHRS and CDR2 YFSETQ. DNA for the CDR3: TGCGCCAGCAGCCTGAGCCGGGACAGGGGGGCGGTAGAGACCCAGTACTTC. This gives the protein CASSLSRDRGAVETQYF.

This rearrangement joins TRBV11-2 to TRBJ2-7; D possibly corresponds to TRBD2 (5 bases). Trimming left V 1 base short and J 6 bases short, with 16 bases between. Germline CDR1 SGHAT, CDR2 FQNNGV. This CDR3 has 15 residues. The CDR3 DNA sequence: TGTGCCAGCAGCTTAGGGGGTACTAGGGTGGGCGAGCAGTACTTC. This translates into CASSLGGTRVGEQYF.

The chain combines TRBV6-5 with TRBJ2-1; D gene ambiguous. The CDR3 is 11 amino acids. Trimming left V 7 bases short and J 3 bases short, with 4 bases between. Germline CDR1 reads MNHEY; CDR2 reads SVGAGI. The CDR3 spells CASTGYNEQFF. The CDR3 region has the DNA TGTGCCAGCACGGGCTACAATGAGCAGTTCTTC.

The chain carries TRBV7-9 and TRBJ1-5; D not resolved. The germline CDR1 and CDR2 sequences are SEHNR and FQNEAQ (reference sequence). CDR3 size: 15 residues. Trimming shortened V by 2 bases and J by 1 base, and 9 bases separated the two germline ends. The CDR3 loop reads CASSLSSGSNQPQHF. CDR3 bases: TGTGCCAGCAGCTTAAGTTCAGGAAGCAATCAGCCCCAGCATTTT. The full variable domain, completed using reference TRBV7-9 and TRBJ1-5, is DTGVSQNPRHKITKRGQNVTFRCDPISEHNRLYWYRQTLGQGPEFLTYFQNEAQLEKSRLLSDRFSAERPKGSFSTLEIQRTEQGDSAMYLCASSLSSGSNQPQHFGDGTRLSIL.

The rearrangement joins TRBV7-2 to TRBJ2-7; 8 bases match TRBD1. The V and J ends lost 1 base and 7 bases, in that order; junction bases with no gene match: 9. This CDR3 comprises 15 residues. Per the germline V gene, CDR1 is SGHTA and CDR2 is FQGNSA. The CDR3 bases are TGTGCCAGCAGCTTAGGAGGGACAGGCGCCGGGGAGCAGTACTTC. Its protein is CASSLGGTGAGEQYF.

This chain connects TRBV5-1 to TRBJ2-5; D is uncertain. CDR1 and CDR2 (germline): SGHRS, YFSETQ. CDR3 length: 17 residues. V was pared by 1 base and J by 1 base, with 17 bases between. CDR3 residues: CASSLMISPLIQETQYF. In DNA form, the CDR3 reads TGCGCCAGCAGCTTGATGATTAGCCCCCTTATCCAAGAGACCCAGTACTTC.

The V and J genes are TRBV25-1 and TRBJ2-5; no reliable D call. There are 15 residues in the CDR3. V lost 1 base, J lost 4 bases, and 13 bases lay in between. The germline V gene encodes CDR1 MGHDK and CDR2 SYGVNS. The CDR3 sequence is CASSESPPKRETQYF. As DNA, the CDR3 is TGTGCCAGCAGTGAATCCCCCCCCAAGCGAGAGACCCAGTACTTC.

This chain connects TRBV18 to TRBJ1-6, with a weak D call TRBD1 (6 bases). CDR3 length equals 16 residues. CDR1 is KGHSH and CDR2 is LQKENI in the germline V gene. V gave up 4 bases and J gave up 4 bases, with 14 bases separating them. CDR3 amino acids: CASSLNRANYNSPLHF. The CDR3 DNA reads TGTGCCAGCTCACTAAACAGGGCCAATTATAATTCACCCCTCCACTTT.

As DNA, the CDR3 is TGTGCCAGCAGCTTAATGACTAGCGCTTGGGAGACCCAGTACTTC. As protein: CASSLMTSAWETQYF. V gene TRBV11-3 combines with J gene TRBJ2-5; TRBD2 agrees at 8 bases. The CDR3 loop spans 15 amino acids. With V trimmed by 2 bases and J by 5 bases, 7 bases remained unmatched. Germline loops: CDR1 SGHNT, CDR2 YENEEA. Together with reference TRBV11-3 and TRBJ2-5, the CDR3 gives the full variable domain: EAGVVQSPRYKIIEKKQPVAFWCNPISGHNTLYWYLQNLGQGPELLIRYENEEAVDDSQLPKDRFSAERLKGVDSTLKIQPAELGDSAVYLCASSLMTSAWETQYFGPGTRLLVL.

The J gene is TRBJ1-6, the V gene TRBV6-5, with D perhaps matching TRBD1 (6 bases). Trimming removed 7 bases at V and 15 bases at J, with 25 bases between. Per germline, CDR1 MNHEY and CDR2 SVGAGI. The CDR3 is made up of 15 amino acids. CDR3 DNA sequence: TGTGCCAGCACTCCGGGGGGGCAAAAGAGCCCGCTCCTCCACTTT. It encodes CASTPGGQKSPLLHF.

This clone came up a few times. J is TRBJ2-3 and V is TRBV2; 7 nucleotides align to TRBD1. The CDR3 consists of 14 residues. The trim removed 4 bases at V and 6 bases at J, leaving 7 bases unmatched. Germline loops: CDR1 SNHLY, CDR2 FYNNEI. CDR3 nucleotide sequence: TGTGCCAGCAGTGTCTTCACACAGGGGGATACGCAGTATTTT. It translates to CASSVFTQGDTQYF.